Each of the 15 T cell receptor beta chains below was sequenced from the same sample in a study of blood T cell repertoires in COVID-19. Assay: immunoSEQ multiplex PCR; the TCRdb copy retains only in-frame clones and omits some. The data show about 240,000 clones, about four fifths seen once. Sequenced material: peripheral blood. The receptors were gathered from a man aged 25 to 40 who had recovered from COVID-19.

In DNA form, the CDR3 reads TGTGCCAGCAGCCGCACCCGGGATACGCAGTATTTT. Protein: CASSRTRDTQYF. This chain connects TRBV6-5 to TRBJ2-3; D remains ambiguous. This CDR3 has 12 amino acids. Germline V gives CDR1 MNHEY, CDR2 SVGAGI. Trimming removed 6 bases at V and 6 bases at J, with 10 bases between.

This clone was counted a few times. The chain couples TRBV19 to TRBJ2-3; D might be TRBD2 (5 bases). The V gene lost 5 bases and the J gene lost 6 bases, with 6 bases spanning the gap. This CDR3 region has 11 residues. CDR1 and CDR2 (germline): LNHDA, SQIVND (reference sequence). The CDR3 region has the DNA TGTGCCAGTAGTCAGCGGGATACGCAGTATTTT. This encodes CASSQRDTQYF.

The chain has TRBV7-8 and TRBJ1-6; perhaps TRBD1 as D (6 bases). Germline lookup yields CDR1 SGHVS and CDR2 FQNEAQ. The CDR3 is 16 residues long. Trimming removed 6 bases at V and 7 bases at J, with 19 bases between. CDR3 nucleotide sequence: TGTGCCAGCAGACTAAACGCCAGGGGTTTGAATTCACCCCTCCACTTT. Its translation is CASRLNARGLNSPLHF.

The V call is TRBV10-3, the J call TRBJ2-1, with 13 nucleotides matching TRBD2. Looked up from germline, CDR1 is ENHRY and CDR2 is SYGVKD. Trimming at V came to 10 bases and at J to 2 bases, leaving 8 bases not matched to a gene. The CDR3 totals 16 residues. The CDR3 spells CATTEGLAGPYNEQFF. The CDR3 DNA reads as TGTGCCACCACCGAGGGACTAGCGGGGCCCTACAATGAGCAGTTCTTC.

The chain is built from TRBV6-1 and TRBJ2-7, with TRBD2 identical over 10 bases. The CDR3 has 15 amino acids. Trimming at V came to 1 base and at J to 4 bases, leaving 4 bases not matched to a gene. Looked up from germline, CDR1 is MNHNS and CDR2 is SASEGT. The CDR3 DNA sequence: TGTGCCAGCAGTGAAGTAGTAGCGGGGGGTTACGAGCAGTACGTC. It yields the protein CASSEVVAGGYEQYV.

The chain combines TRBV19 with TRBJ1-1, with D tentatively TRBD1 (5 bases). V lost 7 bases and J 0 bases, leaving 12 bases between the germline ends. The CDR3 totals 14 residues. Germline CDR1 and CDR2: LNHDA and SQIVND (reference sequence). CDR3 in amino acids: CASMGEGMNTEAFF. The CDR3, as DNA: TGTGCCAGTATGGGGGAGGGGATGAACACTGAAGCTTTCTTT.

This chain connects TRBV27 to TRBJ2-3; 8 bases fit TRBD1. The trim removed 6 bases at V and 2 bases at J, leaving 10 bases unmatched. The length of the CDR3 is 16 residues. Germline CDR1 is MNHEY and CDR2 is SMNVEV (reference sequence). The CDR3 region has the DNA TGTGCCAGCAGCGAGACAGGGGATGGGATCACAGATACGCAGTATTTT. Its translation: CASSETGDGITDTQYF.

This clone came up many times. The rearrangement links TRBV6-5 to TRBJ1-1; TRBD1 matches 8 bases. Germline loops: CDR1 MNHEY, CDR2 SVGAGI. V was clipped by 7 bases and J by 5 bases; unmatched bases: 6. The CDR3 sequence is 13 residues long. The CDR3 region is CASTLTGDTEAFF. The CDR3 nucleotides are TGTGCCAGCACTTTGACAGGGGATACTGAAGCTTTCTTT.

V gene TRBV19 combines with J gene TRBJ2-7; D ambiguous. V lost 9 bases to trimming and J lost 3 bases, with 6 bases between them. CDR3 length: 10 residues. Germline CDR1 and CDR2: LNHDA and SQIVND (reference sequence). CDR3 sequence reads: CASLNYEQYV. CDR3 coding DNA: TGTGCCAGCCTAAACTACGAGCAGTACGTC.

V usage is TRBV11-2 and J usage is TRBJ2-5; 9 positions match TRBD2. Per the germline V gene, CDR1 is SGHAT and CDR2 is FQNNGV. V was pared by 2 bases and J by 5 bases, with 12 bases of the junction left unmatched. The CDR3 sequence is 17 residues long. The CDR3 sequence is CASSLSPRSGGGETQYF. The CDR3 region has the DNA TGTGCCAGCAGCTTATCCCCCCGTAGCGGGGGCGGGGAGACCCAGTACTTC.

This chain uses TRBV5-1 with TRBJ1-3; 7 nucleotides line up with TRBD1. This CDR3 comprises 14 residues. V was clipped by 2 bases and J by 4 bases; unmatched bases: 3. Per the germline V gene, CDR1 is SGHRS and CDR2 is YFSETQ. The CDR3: CASSFGTEGNTIYF. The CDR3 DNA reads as TGCGCCAGCAGCTTCGGGACAGAAGGAAACACCATATATTTT.

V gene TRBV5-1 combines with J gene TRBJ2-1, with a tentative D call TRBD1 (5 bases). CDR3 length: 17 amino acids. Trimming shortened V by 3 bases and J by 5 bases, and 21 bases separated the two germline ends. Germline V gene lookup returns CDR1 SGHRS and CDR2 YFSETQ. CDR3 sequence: CASSSQTRALFNNEQFF. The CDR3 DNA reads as TGCGCCAGCAGCTCGCAGACCAGGGCCTTATTCAACAATGAGCAGTTCTTC.

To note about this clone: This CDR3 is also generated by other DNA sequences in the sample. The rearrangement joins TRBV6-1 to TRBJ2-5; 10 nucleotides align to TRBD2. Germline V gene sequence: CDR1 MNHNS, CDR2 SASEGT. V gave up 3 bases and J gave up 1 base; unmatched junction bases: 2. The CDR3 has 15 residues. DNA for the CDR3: TGTGCCAGCAGTGAGGCTAGCGGGGGCCAAGAGACCCAGTACTTC. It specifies CASSEASGGQETQYF.

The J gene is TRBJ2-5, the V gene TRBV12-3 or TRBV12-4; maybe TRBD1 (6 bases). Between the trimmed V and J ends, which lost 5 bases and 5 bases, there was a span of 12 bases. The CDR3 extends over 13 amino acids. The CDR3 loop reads CASSNQGGETQYF. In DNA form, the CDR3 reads TGTGCCAGCAGTAACCAAGGGGGTGAGACCCAGTACTTC.

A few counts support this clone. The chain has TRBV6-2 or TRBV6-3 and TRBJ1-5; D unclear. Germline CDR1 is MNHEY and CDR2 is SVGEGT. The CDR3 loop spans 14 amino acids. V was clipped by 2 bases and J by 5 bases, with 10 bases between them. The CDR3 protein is CASSYPGAYQPQHF. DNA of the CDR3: TGTGCCAGCAGTTACCCGGGTGCTTATCAGCCCCAGCATTTT.